This T cell receptor (beta chain) was obtained from a study of identical twins. Findings and caveats of the study: When twins shared out-of-frame alpha sequences, those sequences had excess low generation probability. Memory repertoires showed no such pattern, whereas abundant cord blood beta clonotypes carried fewer insertions.

A word on this clonotype: What it binds is not known.

TCRdb used MiXCR to reprocess the 5' RACE reads, holding one entry per CDR3 protein. The data hold roughly 1.6 million distinct CDR3 sequences, with about 32% observed a single time. Germline assignment: CDR1 GTSNPN and CDR2 SVGIG (reference sequence). This CDR3 is 12 amino acids long. V was clipped by 3 bases and J by 5 bases, with 10 bases between them. This rearrangement joins TRBV30 to TRBJ1-2; D ambiguous. The clonotype was recovered from a newborn girl in good health. The source material was cord blood. CDR3 nucleotides: TGTGCCTGGAGGGACCGAAGTTATGGCTACACCTTC. Protein: CAWRDRSYGYTF.